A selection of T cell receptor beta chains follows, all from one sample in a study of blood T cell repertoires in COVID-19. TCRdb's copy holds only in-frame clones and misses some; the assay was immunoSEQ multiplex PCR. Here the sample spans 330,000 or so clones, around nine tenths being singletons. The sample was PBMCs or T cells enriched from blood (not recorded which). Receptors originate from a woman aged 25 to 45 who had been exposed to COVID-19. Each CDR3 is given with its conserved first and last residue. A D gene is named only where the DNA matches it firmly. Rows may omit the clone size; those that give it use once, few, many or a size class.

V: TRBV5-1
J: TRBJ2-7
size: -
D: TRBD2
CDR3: CASSLAPGREGFEQYF
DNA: TGCGCCAGCAGCTTGGCCCCCGGGCGGGAGGGGTTCGAGCAGTACTTC

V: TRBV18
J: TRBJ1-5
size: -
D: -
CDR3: CASSPKAPQGAQHF
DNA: TGTGCCAGCTCACCAAAAGCCCCGCAAGGGGCCCAGCATTTT

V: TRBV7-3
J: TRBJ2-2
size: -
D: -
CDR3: CASSLTAGGYTGELFF
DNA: TGTGCCAGCAGCTTAACAGCAGGGGGGTACACCGGGGAGCTGTTTTTT

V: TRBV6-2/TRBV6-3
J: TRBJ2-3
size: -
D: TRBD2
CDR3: CASSLAGYTDTQYF
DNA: TGTGCCAGCAGTCTAGCGGGCTACACAGATACGCAGTATTTT

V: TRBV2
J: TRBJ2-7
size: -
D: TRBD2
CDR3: CASKTSGRYEQYF
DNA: TGTGCCAGCAAAACTAGCGGGAGGTACGAGCAGTACTTC

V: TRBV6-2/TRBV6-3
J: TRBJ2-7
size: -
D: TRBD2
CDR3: CASSLSTSGSSPYEQYF
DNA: TGTGCCAGCAGTTTATCTACAAGCGGGAGTAGTCCCTACGAGCAGTACTTC

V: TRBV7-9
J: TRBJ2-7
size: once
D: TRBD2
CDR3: CATTQLAEGSYEQYF
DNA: TGTGCCACCACCCAGCTAGCGGAGGGTTCCTACGAGCAGTACTTC

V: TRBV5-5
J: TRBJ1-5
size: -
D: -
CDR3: CASSLVGGDSNQPQHF
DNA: TGTGCCAGCAGCTTGGTGGGCGGGGACAGCAATCAGCCCCAGCATTTT

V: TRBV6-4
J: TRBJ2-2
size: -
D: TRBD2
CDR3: CASRPLGRVYTGELFF
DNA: TGTGCCAGCAGGCCCCTCGGGAGGGTTTACACCGGGGAGCTGTTTTTT

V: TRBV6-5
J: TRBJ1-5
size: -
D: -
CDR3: CASDTGQGQPQHF
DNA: TGTGCCAGCGACACAGGGCAGGGTCAGCCCCAGCATTTT

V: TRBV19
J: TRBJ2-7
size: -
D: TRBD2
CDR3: CASSKRTSGTFEQYF
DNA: TGTGCCAGTAGTAAAAGGACTAGCGGGACCTTCGAGCAGTACTTC

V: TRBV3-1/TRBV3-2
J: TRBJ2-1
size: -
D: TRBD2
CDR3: CASSRSGNEQFF
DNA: TGTGCCAGCAGTCGTAGCGGGAATGAGCAGTTCTTC

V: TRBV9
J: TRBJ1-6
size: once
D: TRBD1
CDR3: CASSGGTALPLHF
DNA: TGTGCCAGCAGCGGGGGGACAGCCTTGCCCCTCCACTTT

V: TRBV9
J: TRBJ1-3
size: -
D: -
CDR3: CASSSPGAGPGNTIYF
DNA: TGTGCCAGCAGCTCCCCTGGGGCAGGGCCTGGAAACACCATATATTTT

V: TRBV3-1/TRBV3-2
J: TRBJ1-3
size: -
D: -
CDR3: CASSQTGSGNTIYF
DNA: TGTGCCAGCAGCCAGACGGGCTCTGGAAACACCATATATTTT

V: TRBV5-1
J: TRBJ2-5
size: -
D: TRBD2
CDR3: CASSLEGLAGVSETQYF
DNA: TGCGCCAGCAGCTTGGAAGGACTAGCGGGAGTGTCAGAGACCCAGTACTTC

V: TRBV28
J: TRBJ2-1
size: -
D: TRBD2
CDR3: CASSLAGGDGEQFF
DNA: TGTGCCAGCAGTTTAGCGGGAGGAGACGGCGAGCAGTTCTTC

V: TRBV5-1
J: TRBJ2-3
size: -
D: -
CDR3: CASSAGQSTDTQYF
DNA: TGCGCCAGCAGCGCGGGACAGAGCACAGATACGCAGTATTTT

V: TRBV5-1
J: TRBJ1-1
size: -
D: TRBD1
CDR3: CASSLSLAGGRTEAFF
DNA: TGCGCCAGCAGCTTGAGTCTGGCAGGGGGCCGGACTGAAGCTTTCTTT

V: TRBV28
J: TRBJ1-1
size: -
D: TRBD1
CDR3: CASSLGQGVGNTEAFF
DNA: TGTGCCAGCAGTTTGGGGCAGGGGGTAGGAAACACTGAAGCTTTCTTT

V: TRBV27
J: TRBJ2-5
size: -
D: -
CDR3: CASSPGQETQYF
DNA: TGTGCCAGCAGTCCAGGACAAGAGACCCAGTACTTC

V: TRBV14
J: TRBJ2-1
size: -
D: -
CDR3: CASGRLSSYNEQFF
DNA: TGTGCCAGCGGTAGATTAAGCTCCTACAATGAGCAGTTCTTC